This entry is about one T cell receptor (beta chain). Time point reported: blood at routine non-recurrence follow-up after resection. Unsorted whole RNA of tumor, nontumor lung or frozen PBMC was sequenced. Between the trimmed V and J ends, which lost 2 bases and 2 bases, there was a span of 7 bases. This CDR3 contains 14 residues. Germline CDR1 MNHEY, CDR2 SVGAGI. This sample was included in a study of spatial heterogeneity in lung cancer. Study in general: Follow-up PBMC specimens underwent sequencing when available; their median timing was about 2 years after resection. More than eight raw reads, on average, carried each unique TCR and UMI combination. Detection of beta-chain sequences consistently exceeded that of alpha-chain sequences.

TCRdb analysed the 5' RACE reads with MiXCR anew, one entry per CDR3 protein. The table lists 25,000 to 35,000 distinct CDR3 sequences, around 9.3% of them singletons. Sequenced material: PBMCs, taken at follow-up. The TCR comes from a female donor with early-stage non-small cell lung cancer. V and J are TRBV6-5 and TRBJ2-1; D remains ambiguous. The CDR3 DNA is TGTGCCAGCAGTTACCGGCTAGCCTACAATGAGCAGTTCTTC. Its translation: CASSYRLAYNEQFF.